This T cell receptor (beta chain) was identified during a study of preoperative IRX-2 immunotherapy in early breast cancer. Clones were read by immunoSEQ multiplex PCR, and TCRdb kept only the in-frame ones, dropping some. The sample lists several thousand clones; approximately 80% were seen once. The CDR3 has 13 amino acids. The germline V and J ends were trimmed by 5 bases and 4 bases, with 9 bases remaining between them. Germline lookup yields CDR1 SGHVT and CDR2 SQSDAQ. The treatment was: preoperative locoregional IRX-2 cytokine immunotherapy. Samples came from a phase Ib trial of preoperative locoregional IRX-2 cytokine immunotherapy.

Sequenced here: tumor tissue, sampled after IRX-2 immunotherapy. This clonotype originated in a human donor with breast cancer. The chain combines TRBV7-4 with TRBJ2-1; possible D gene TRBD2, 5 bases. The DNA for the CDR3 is TGTGCCAGCAGCATGACTATTTACAATGAGCAGTTCTTC. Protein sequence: CASSMTIYNEQFF.